Following are 18 T cell receptor delta chains from one sample sequenced in a study of gamma-delta T cells after stem cell transplantation listed by TCRdb under 2016. The library was made by RT-PCR. The data were produced on an Illumina MiSeq. Clone calls in TCRdb were regenerated from the public reads with CATT, after which identical DNA sequences shared one row. For this sample the table gives 7,600 or so delta-chain clones, of which more than 12% were detected only once. Of the sample, roughly 6% falls within the top ten clones. The sequenced sample was gamma-delta T cells. Every receptor here comes from a human donor. It is not recorded whose cells these are; they may come from a transplant donor.

This clone is termed medium-sized (0.01 to 0.1%). The CDR3 loop reads CAFRLRWGIVKTSDKLIF. DNA of the CDR3: TGTGCCTTCAGACTACGCTGGGGGATAGTAAAGACGTCCGATAAACTCATCTTT. This chain links TRDV3 with TRDJ1, with 10 bases aligning to TRDD3. V shed 3 bases and J 3 bases; nucleotides not matched to a gene: 19. Germline loops: CDR1 TVYSNPD, CDR2 GDNSRS (reference sequence). This CDR3 region has 18 residues.

With respect to this clone: A read error likely explains why the TCRdb protein, taken from a much larger clone, differs from this DNA's translation at residue 6; the protein shown is translated from the DNA. V is TRDV2 and J is TRDJ1; tentative D call: TRDD3 (6 bases). The CDR3 is made up of 16 amino acids. Germline CDR1 reads GEAIGNYY; CDR2 reads EKD. Between the trimmed V and J ends, which lost 4 bases and 0 bases, there was a span of 17 bases. CDR3 sequence reads: CACESIGGLYTDKLIF. The DNA of the CDR3 is TGTGCCTGTGAATCTATTGGGGGTCTGTACACCGATAAACTCATCTTT.

No J gene was called, and the V gene is TRDV1; the D call in the table, TRDD3, was not verified against the DNA. Germline loops: CDR1 TSWWSYY, CDR2 QGS. The CDR3 has 15 residues. In nucleotides, the CDR3 is TGTGCTCTTGGGGGTCATTTATATGGGGGATACGCCCTTACCTTC. It yields the protein CALGGHLYGGYALTF.

V and J are TRDV1 and TRDJ1; TRDD3 agrees at 10 bases. The germline CDR1 and CDR2 sequences are TSWWSYY and QGS. With V trimmed by 0 bases and J by 3 bases, 10 bases remained unmatched. This CDR3 has 18 residues. The CDR3, as DNA: TGTGCTCTTGGGGAACTCAAATACTGGGGGATTGGGGCCGATAAACTCATCTTT. Its protein product is CALGELKYWGIGADKLIF.

This clone was seen only a few times. Being one base from a much bigger clone, this may be a read error. The V call is TRDV2, the J call TRDJ3; 7 positions match TRDD3. Germline CDR1 and CDR2: GEAIGNYY and EKD. This CDR3 is 17 amino acids long. CDR3 coding DNA: TGTGCCTATGACACCGGGGGATGCTCCTGGGACACCCGACAGATGTTTTTC. This codes for CAYDTGGCSWDTRQMFF.

By share of the sample, this clone is medium-sized (0.01 to 0.1%). This sequence joins TRDV2 and TRDJ3; 7 bases line up with TRDD3. Germline lookup yields CDR1 GEAIGNYY and CDR2 EKD. The V gene end was trimmed by 3 bases and the J gene end by 2 bases; junction bases not matched to a gene: 0. This CDR3 region has 15 residues. For the CDR3, the DNA is TGTGCCTGTGACTGGGGGACCTGGGACACCCGACAGATGTTTTTC. It codes for CACDWGTWDTRQMFF.

The chain links TRDV1 to TRDJ1, with 7 nucleotides matching TRDD3. This CDR3 is built from 20 residues. From germline, CDR1 is TSWWSYY and CDR2 QGS. J lost 0 bases, V lost 2 bases, and 18 bases had no gene match. The CDR3 DNA reads TGTGCTCTTGGGGAAGACCTTTGGTACTGGGGCCGTCGGTACACCGATAAACTCATCTTT. Its protein product is CALGEDLWYWGRRYTDKLIF.

This clone was counted a few times. The chain couples TRDV1 to TRDJ1; 8 bases agree with TRDD3. Germline V gene lookup returns CDR1 TSWWSYY and CDR2 QGS. V was pared by 0 bases and J by 1 base, with 13 bases of the junction left unmatched. The CDR3 sequence is 19 residues long. CDR3: CALGELASSGGPTTDKLIF. The CDR3 DNA sequence: TGTGCTCTTGGGGAACTAGCCTCCTCTGGGGGACCCACCACCGATAAACTCATCTTT.

This clone has just a few counts. The genes are TRDV2 and TRDJ3; the match to TRDD3 covers 7 bases. The J segment lost 1 base and the V segment lost 3 bases, leaving 14 bases of the junction unmatched. The CDR3 loop spans 20 amino acids. Germline-derived CDR1 and CDR2 are GEAIGNYY and EKD. The CDR3: CACDSLLEDTRSWDTRQMFF. The DNA for the CDR3 is TGTGCCTGTGACTCCCTACTGGAGGATACGAGATCCTGGGACACCCGACAGATGTTTTTC.

By proportion, this clone is medium-sized. The same CDR3 arises from other DNA sequences in this sample as well. This chain connects TRDV2 to TRDJ3; D unresolved. CDR1 and CDR2 from the germline V gene are GEAIGNYY and EKD. The CDR3 totals 17 residues. V gave up 2 bases and J gave up 0 bases, with 10 bases separating them. CDR3 loop: CACDSLRSSWDTRQMFF. The CDR3 bases are TGTGCCTGTGACAGCCTCCGTAGCTCCTGGGACACCCGACAGATGTTTTTC.

CDR3 DNA: TGTGCTCTTGGGGAGGGGGCAAGGAGCCTTCGCCATCCTCTGGGGGATCGAGCCGATAAACTCATCTTT. Translated: CALGEGARSLRHPLGDRADKLIF. V and J are TRDV1 and TRDJ1; TRDD3 matches at 9 bases. This CDR3 has 23 amino acids. Unmatched junction bases numbered 29, after V lost 3 bases and J lost 3 bases. The germline CDR1 and CDR2 sequences are TSWWSYY and QGS.

This clone has more than one count but fewer than ten. Being one base from a much bigger clone, this may be a read error. V is TRDV2 and J is TRDJ3; 9 nucleotides line up with TRDD3. The CDR3 consists of 18 residues. Germline CDR1 GEAIGNYY, CDR2 EKD. The CDR3 reads CACDTVGDIVWGTRQMFF. The CDR3 nucleotides read TGTGCCTGTGACACCGTGGGGGATATTGTCTGGGGCACCCGACAGATGTTTTTC.

Details on this clone: A far larger clone is only one base removed, so a read error is likely. J is TRDJ1 and V is TRDV2; 11 nucleotides align to TRDD3. Trimming at V came to 0 bases and at J to 0 bases, leaving 5 bases not matched to a gene. This CDR3 spans 17 amino acids. CDR1 and CDR2 (germline): GEAIGNYY, EKD. CDR3 loop: CACDTVLGDKDTDKLIF. The CDR3 DNA sequence: TGTGCCTGTGACACCGTACTGGGGGATAAGGACACCGATAAACTCATCTTT.

This clone was picked up a small number of times. Other DNA sequences in the sample encode the same CDR3. The rearrangement joins TRDV1 to TRDJ1, with TRDD3 matching 7 bases. V shed 3 bases and J 4 bases; nucleotides not matched to a gene: 5. The CDR3 totals 14 residues. Germline V gene lookup returns CDR1 TSWWSYY and CDR2 QGS. CDR3 amino acids: CALGDKWIRDKLIF. CDR3 sequence (DNA): TGTGCTCTTGGGGATAAGTGGATACGCGATAAACTCATCTTT.

This clone was seen a handful of times. The sample holds other DNA sequences that translate to the same CDR3. V gene TRDV1 combines with J gene TRDJ1; 7 bases align to TRDD3. The CDR3 is made up of 21 amino acids. Trimming took 5 bases from V and 0 from J; bases not matched to a gene: 24. Germline V CDR1 and CDR2: TSWWSYY, QGS. The CDR3 region is CALGSQDLFFAGGPYTDKLIF. The DNA for the CDR3 is TGTGCTCTTGGGTCCCAGGACCTATTTTTTGCTGGGGGTCCTTACACCGATAAACTCATCTTT.

This clone is termed medium-sized. The chain is built from TRDV3 and TRDJ1; 7 bases are a match to TRDD3. This CDR3 has 18 residues. V lost 0 bases to trimming and J lost 0 bases; unmatched junction nucleotides: 16. CDR1 and CDR2 from the germline V gene are TVYSNPD and GDNSRS (reference sequence). The CDR3 DNA reads TGTGCCTTTAGCAGGTGGGATACTAATTTAACGGACACCGATAAACTCATCTTT. It codes for CAFSRWDTNLTDTDKLIF.

The gene calls are TRDV1 and TRDJ1; 13 bases map to TRDD3. Germline CDR1 TSWWSYY, CDR2 QGS. V lost 5 bases to trimming and J lost 4 bases; unmatched junction nucleotides: 34. CDR3 length: 25 amino acids. The CDR3 DNA is TGTGCTCTTGGGTTATTTTCCCCCCTTTCCTACCCTAACTTTGTACTGGGGGATACGGACGATAAACTCATCTTT. Its translation: CALGLFSPLSYPNFVLGDTDDKLIF.

The gene calls are TRDV1 and TRDJ1, with TRDD3 as a possible D gene (5 bases). Germline V gives CDR1 TSWWSYY, CDR2 QGS. The CDR3 is made up of 18 amino acids. V lost 4 bases and J lost 3, with 24 bases in between. The CDR3 loop is CALGGSPWGPPPADKLIF. The CDR3 DNA is TGTGCTCTTGGGGGCTCGCCTTGGGGACCCCCCCCCGCCGATAAACTCATCTTT.